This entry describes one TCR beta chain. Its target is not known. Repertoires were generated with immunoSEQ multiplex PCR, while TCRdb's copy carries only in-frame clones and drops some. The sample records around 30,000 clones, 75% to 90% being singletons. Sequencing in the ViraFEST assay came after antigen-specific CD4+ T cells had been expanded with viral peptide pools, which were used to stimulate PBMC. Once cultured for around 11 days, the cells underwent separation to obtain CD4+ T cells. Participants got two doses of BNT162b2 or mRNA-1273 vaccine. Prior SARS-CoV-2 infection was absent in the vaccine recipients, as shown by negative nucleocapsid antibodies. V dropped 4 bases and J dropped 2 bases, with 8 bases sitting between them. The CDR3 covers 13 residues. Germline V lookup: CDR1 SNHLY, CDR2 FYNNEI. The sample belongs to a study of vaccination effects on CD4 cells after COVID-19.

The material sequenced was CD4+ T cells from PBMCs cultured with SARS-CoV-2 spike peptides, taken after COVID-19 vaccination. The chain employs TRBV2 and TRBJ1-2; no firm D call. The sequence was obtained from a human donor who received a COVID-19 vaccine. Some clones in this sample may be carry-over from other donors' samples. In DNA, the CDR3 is TGTGCCAGCAGTGTCAAGATCAACTATGGCTACACCTTC. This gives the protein CASSVKINYGYTF.